These T cell receptor beta chains were read from a single sample in a study of blood T cell repertoires in COVID-19. The method was immunoSEQ multiplex PCR; TCRdb's version includes in-frame clones alone and lacks a portion of them. The sample shows 150,000 to 250,000 clones, about four fifths of them seen only once. The sample comprised PBMCs or T cells enriched from blood (not recorded which). The receptors stem from a man aged 35 to 55 who had recovered from COVID-19. Both conserved end residues are part of each CDR3. The D gene is left open where the match is weak. Size is stated for part of the rows, as once, few or many counts, or as a class when the clone is expanded.

D: -; size: -; V: TRBV19; J: TRBJ1-2; DNA: TGTGCCAGTAGTATTCTGGGGGGACGGAGCCTCTATGGCTACACCTTC; CDR3: CASSILGGRSLYGYTF
D: TRBD1; size: -; V: TRBV9; J: TRBJ2-5; DNA: TGTGCCAGCAGCGCCTCTCCAGGGGGCCGAGAGACCCAGTACTTC; CDR3: CASSASPGGRETQYF
D: TRBD1; size: -; V: TRBV4-2; J: TRBJ2-5; DNA: TGTGCCAGCAGCCAGGCCCAGCCAGGGGGAGAGACCCAGTACTTC; CDR3: CASSQAQPGGETQYF
D: TRBD1; size: -; V: TRBV7-9; J: TRBJ2-5; DNA: TGTGCCAGCAGCCTGCAGGACAGGGCTGGGGATGCCCAGTACTTC; CDR3: CASSLQDRAGDAQYF
D: TRBD2; size: -; V: TRBV2; J: TRBJ2-1; DNA: TGTGCCAGCAGTCTCAGGACCCTAGCGGGGCTGTCCTACAATGAGCAGTTCTTC; CDR3: CASSLRTLAGLSYNEQFF
D: TRBD2; size: -; V: TRBV5-1; J: TRBJ2-3; DNA: TGCGCCAGCAGCTTGTGGGCTAGCGGGGGGTCCACAGATACGCAGTATTTT; CDR3: CASSLWASGGSTDTQYF
D: -; size: -; V: TRBV28; J: TRBJ1-1; DNA: TGTGCCAGCAGTCCACCCCAAGGCAGGGGAAACACTGAAGCTTTCTTT; CDR3: CASSPPQGRGNTEAFF
D: -; size: once; V: TRBV27; J: TRBJ1-2; DNA: TGTGCCAGCAGTTTTCGAGCTAACTATGGCTACACCTTC; CDR3: CASSFRANYGYTF
D: -; size: -; V: TRBV10-3; J: TRBJ2-7; DNA: TGTGCCATCAGTGAAATGACCACGGGGGACGAGCAGTACTTC; CDR3: CAISEMTTGDEQYF
D: TRBD2; size: -; V: TRBV19; J: TRBJ2-1; DNA: TGTGCCAGTAGTATAGGGACTAGCGGGGTTTACAATGAGCAGTTCTTC; CDR3: CASSIGTSGVYNEQFF
D: TRBD1; size: -; V: TRBV2; J: TRBJ2-7; DNA: TGTGCCAGCAGGGGGACAGGGAAGGTCGAGCAGTACTTC; CDR3: CASRGTGKVEQYF
D: TRBD1; size: -; V: TRBV5-4; J: TRBJ1-1; DNA: TGTGCCAGCAGCTTCGGCGGACAGGGAACTGAAGCTTTCTTT; CDR3: CASSFGGQGTEAFF
D: TRBD2; size: -; V: TRBV19; J: TRBJ2-2; DNA: TGTGCCAGTAGTATCCTAGCGGGGGTTGCCGGGGAGCTGTTTTTT; CDR3: CASSILAGVAGELFF
D: TRBD2; size: -; V: TRBV5-4; J: TRBJ2-6; DNA: TGTGCCAGCAGCTCGATGACTAGCGGGGGGCTCTCTGGGGCCAACGTCCTGACTTTC; CDR3: CASSSMTSGGLSGANVLTF